The clone carrying this TCR beta chain occurred a few times. This entry belongs to a study of identical twins. TCRdb reprocessed the 5' RACE reads via MiXCR and lists one record per CDR3 protein. This sample has more than 1.5 million distinct CDR3 sequences, with less than 40% found just once. The CDR3 covers 17 residues. The chain is built from TRBV21-1 and TRBJ2-3; the DNA was not compared with TRBD1, the D call given in the table. TRBV21-1 is assigned pseudogene status. The receptor was isolated from a newborn girl in good health. The sequenced material came from cord blood. CDR3 protein: CASSSWTGPLRIDTQYF. In DNA form, the CDR3 reads TGTGCCAGCAGCAGCTGGACAGGCCCACTTCGAATAGATACGCAGTATTTT.